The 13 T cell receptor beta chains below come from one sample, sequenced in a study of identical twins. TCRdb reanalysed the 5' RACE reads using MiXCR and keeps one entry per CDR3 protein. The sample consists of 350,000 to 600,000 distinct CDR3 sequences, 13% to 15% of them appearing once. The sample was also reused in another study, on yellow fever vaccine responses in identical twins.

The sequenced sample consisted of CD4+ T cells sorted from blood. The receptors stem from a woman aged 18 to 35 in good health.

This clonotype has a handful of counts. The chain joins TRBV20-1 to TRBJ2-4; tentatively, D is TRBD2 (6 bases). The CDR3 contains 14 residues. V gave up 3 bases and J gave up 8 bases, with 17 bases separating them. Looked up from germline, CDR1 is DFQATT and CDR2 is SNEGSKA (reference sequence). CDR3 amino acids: CSASLPTGGDIQYF. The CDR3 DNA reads TGCAGTGCTAGCCTTCCGACTGGAGGGGACATTCAGTACTTC.

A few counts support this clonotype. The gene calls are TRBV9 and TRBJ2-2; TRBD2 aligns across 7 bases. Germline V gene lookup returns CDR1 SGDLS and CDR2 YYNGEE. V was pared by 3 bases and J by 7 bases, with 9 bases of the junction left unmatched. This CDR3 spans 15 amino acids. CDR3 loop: CASSESTSYRGELFF. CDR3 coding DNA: TGTGCCAGCAGCGAATCGACTAGCTATCGCGGGGAGCTGTTTTTT.

Written as DNA, the CDR3 is TGCAGCGTTGAAGGCGGGACTAGCGGGAGTCGGAACGAGCAGTACTTC. Translation: CSVEGGTSGSRNEQYF. The chain carries TRBV29-1 and TRBJ2-7, with TRBD2 matching over 14 bases. CDR1 SQVTM and CDR2 ANQGSEA come from the germline V gene. The CDR3 spans 16 residues. V shed 1 base and J 5 bases; nucleotides not matched to a gene: 7.

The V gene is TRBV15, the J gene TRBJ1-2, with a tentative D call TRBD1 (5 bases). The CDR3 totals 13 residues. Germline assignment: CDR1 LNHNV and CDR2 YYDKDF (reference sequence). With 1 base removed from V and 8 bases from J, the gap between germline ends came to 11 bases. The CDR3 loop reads CATSRASGTGYTF. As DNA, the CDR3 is TGTGCCACCAGCAGAGCGTCGGGGACCGGCTACACCTTC.

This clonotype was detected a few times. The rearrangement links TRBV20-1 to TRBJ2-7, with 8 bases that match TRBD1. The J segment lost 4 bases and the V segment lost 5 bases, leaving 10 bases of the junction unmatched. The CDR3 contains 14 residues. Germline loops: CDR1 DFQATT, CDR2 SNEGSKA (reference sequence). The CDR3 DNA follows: TGCAGTGCTTCTACAGGGGGACAAAGGTACGAGCAGTACTTC. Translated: CSASTGGQRYEQYF.

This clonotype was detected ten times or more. The CDR3 coding sequence is TGTGCCAGCAGTTTAGAACTAGCGGGGGGGCTGGATACGCAGTATTTT. It encodes CASSLELAGGLDTQYF. This sequence joins TRBV12-3 or TRBV12-4 and TRBJ2-3; 13 bases align to TRBD2. The CDR3 covers 16 residues. The J segment lost 6 bases and the V segment lost 1 base, leaving 4 bases of the junction unmatched.

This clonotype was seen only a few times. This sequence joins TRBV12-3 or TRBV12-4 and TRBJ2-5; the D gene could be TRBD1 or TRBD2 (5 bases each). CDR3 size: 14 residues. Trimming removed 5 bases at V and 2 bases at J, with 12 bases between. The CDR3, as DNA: TGTGCCAGCAGTACCTATGGGGGACAAGAGACCCAGTACTTC. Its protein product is CASSTYGGQETQYF.

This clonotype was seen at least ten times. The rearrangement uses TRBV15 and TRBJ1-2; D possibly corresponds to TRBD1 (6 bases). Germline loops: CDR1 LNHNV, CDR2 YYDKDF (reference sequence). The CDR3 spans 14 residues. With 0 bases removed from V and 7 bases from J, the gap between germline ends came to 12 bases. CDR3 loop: CATSRDGGQFGYTF. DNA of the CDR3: TGTGCCACCAGCAGAGATGGGGGGCAGTTTGGCTACACCTTC.

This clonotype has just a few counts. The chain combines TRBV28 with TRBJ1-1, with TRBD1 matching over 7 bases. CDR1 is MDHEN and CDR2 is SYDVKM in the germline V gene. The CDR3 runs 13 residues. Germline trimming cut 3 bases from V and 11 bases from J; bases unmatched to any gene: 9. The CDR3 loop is CASSFQAGRGAFF. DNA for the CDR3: TGTGCCAGCAGTTTTCAGGCTGGCAGGGGGGCTTTCTTT.

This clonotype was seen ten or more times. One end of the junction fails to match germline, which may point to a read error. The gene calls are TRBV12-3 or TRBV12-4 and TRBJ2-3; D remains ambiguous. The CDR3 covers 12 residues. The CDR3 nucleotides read TGCGCCAGCAGCTTGAAGACAGATACGCAGTATTTT. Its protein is CASSLKTDTQYF.

CDR3 DNA sequence: TGCGCCAGCAGCTTGGGGGGCCACCCGGTTGTAGATACGCAGTATTTT. Translated: CASSLGGHPVVDTQYF. V usage is TRBV5-1 and J usage is TRBJ2-3; D might be TRBD1 (5 bases). Trimming removed 0 bases from V and 5 bases from J, with 16 bases in between. CDR1 is SGHRS, CDR2 YFSETQ, per germline. The CDR3 spans 16 residues. The full variable domain, with the rest looked up from reference TRBV5-1 and TRBJ2-3, is KAGVTQTPRYLIKTRGQQVTLSCSPISGHRSVSWYQQTPGQGLQFLFEYFSETQRNKGNFPGRFSGRQFSNSRSEMNVSTLELGDSALYLCASSLGGHPVVDTQYFGPGTRLTVL.

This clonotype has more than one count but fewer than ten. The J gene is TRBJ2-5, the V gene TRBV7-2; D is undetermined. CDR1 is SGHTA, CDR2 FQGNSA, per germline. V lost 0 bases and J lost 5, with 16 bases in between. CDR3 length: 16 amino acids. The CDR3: CASSLASTGRWETQYF. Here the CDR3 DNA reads TGTGCCAGCAGCTTAGCATCAACCGGTCGGTGGGAGACCCAGTACTTC.

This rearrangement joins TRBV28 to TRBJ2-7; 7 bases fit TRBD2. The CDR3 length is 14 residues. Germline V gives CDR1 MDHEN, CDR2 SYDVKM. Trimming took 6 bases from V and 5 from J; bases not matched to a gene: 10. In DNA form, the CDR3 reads TGTGCCAGCAGACCTAGGACTAGGGGCGACGAGCAGTACTTC. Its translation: CASRPRTRGDEQYF.